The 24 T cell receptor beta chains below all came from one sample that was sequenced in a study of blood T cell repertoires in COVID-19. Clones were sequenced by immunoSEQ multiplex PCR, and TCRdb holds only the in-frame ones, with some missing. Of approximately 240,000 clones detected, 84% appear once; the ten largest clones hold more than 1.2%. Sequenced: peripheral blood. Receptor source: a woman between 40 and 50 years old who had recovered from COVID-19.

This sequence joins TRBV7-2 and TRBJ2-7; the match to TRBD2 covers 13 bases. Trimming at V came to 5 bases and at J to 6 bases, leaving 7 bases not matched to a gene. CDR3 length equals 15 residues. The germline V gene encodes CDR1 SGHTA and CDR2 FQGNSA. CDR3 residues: CASSAPGLAGTEQYF. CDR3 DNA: TGTGCCAGCAGCGCGCCGGGACTAGCGGGGACCGAGCAGTACTTC.

DNA for the CDR3: TGTGCCAGCAGCTTAGCCCCCCCTAGCGGGGATATGGACTACGAGCAGTACTTC. This codes for CASSLAPPSGDMDYEQYF. The chain joins TRBV7-6 to TRBJ2-7; 9 bases align to TRBD2. With V trimmed by 0 bases and J by 3 bases, 12 bases remained unmatched. Germline CDR1 reads SGHVS; CDR2 reads FNYEAQ. This CDR3 is built from 18 residues.

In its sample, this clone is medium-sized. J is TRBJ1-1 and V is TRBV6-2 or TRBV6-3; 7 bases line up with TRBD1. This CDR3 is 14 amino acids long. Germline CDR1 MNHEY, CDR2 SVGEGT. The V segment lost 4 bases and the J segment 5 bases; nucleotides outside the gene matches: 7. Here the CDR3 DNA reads TGTGCCAGCAGTTCCACCGGGACAGTTACTGAAGCTTTCTTT. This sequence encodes CASSSTGTVTEAFF.

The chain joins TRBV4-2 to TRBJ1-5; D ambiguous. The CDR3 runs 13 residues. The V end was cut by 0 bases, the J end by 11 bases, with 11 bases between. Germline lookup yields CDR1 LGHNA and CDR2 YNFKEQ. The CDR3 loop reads CASSQEGREAQHF. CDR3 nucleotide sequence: TGTGCCAGCAGCCAAGAAGGCCGGGAGGCCCAGCATTTT.

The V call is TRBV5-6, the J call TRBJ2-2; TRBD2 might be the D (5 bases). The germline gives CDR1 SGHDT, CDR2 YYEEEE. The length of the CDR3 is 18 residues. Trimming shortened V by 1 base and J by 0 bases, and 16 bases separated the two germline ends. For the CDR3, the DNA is TGTGCCAGCAGCTTGCGGGGTCCTCGGGCCTCGAACACCGGGGAGCTGTTTTTT. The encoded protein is CASSLRGPRASNTGELFF.

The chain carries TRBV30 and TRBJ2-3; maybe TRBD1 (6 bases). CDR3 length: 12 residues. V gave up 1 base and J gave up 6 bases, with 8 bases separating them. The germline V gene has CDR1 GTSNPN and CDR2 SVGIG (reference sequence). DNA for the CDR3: TGTGCCTGGAGTGCAAGGGGGGATACGCAGTATTTT. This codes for CAWSARGDTQYF.

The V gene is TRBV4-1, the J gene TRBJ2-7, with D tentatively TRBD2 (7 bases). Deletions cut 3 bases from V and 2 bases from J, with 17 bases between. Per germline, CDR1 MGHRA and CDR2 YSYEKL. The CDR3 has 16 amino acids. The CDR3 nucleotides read TGCGCCAGCAGCCACACGGGGGGCACGGGGGCCTACGAGCAGTACTTC. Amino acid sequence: CASSHTGGTGAYEQYF.

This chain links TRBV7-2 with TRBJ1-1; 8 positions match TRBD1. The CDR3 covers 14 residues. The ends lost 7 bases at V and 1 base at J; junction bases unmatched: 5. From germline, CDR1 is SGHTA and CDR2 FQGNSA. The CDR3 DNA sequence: TGTGCCAGCACCGGACAGGGATCGAACACTGAAGCTTTCTTT. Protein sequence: CASTGQGSNTEAFF.

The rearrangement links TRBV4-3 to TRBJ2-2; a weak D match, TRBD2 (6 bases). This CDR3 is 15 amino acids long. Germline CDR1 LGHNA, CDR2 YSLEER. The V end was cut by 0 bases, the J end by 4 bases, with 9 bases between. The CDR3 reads CASSQEFGGTGELFF. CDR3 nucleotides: TGCGCCAGCAGCCAAGAGTTCGGGGGCACCGGGGAGCTGTTTTTT.

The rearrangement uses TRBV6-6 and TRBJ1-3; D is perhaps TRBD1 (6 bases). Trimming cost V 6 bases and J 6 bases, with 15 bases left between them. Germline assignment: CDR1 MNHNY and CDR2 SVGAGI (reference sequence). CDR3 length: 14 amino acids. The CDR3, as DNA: TGTGCCAGCAGCCAGGACAGTTTGGAAAACACCATATATTTT. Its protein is CASSQDSLENTIYF.

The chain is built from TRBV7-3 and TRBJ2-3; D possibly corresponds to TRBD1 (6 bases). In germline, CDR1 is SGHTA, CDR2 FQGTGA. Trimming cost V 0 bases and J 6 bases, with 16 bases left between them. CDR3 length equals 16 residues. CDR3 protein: CASSLTTGISFDTQYF. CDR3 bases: TGTGCCAGCAGCTTAACTACAGGGATCAGTTTTGATACGCAGTATTTT.

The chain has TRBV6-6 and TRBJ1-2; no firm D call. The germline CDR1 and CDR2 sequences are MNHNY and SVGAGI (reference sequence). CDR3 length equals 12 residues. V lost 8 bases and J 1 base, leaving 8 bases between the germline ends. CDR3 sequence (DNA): TGTGCCAGCTCGTCGGTTAACTATGGCTACACCTTC. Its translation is CASSSVNYGYTF.

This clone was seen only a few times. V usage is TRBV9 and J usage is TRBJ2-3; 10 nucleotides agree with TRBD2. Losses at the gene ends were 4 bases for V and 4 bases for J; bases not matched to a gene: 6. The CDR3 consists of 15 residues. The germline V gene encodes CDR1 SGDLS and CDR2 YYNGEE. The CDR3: CASSPRAGGPDTQYF. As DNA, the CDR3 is TGTGCCAGCAGCCCCCGAGCGGGGGGGCCAGATACGCAGTATTTT.

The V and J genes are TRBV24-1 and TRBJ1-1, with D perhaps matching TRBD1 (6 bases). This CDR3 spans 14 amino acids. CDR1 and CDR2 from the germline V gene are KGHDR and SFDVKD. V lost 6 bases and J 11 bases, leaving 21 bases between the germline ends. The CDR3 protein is CATSPFRDIEGAFF. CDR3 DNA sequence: TGTGCCACCAGTCCGTTCCGGGACATCGAGGGGGCTTTCTTT.

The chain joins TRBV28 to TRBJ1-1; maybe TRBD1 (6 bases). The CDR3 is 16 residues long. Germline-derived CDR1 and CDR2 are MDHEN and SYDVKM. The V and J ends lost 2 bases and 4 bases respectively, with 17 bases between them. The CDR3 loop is CASSLGGGPTGTEAFF. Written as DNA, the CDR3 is TGTGCCAGCAGTTTAGGCGGGGGGCCTACGGGCACTGAAGCTTTCTTT. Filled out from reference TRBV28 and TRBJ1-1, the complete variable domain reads DVKVTQSSRYLVKRTGEKVFLECVQDMDHENMFWYRQDPGLGLRLIYFSYDVKMKEKGDIPEGYSVSREKKERFSLILESASTNQTSMYLCASSLGGGPTGTEAFFGQGTRLTVV.

The DNA of the CDR3 is TGTGCCACCAGCACATTCACAGGGAGGGTCGGCTATGGCTACACCTTC. The encoded protein is CATSTFTGRVGYGYTF. This chain links TRBV15 with TRBJ1-2; TRBD1 might be the D (6 bases). The V gene's germline CDR1 is LNHNV and CDR2 YYDKDF (reference sequence). This CDR3 spans 16 amino acids. The ends were cut back, 4 bases at V and 4 bases at J, with 19 bases in the middle.

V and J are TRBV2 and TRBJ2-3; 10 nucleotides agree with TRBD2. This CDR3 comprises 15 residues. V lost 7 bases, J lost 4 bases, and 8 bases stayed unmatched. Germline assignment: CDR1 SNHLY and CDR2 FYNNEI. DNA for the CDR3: TGTGCCAGCACCGAAGCGGGGGGGCTTTCAGATACGCAGTATTTT. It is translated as CASTEAGGLSDTQYF.

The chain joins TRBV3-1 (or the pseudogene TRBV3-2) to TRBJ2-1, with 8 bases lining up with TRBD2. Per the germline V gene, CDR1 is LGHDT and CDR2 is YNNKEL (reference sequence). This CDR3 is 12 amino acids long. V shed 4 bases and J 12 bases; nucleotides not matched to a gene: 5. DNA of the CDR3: TGTGCCAGCAGCCCGGGACTAGGCCGGCAGTTCTTC. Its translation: CASSPGLGRQFF.

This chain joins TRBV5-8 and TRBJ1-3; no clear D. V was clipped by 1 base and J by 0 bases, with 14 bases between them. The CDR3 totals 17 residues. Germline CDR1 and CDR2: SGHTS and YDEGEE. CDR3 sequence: CASSLLFGPSSGNTIYF. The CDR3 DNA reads TGTGCCAGCAGCTTGCTATTTGGGCCGAGCTCTGGAAACACCATATATTTT.

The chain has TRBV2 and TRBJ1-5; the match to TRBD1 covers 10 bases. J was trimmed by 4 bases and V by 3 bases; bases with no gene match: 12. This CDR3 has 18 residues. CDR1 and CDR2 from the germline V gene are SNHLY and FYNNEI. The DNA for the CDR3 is TGTGCCAGCAGTGACGGGACAGGGGCGATCTCTGTGAATCAGCCCCAGCATTTT. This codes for CASSDGTGAISVNQPQHF.

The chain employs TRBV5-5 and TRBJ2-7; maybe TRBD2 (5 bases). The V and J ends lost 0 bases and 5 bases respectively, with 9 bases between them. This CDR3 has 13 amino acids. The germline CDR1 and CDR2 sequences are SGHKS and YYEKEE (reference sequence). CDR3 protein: CASSLVPGNEQYF. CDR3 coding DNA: TGTGCCAGCAGCTTGGTGCCGGGGAACGAGCAGTACTTC.

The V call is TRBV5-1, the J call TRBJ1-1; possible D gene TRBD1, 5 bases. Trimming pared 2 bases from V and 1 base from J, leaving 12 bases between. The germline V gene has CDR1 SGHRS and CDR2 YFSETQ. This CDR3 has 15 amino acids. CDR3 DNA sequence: TGCGCCAGCAGCTTTCAGACAGATCCGAACACTGAAGCTTTCTTT. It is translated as CASSFQTDPNTEAFF. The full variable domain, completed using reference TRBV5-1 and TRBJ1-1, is KAGVTQTPRYLIKTRGQQVTLSCSPISGHRSVSWYQQTPGQGLQFLFEYFSETQRNKGNFPGRFSGRQFSNSRSEMNVSTLELGDSALYLCASSFQTDPNTEAFFGQGTRLTVV.

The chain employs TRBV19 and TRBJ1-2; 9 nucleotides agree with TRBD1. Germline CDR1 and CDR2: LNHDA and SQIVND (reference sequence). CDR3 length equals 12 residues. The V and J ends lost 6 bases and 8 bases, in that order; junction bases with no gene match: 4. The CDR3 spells CASRGDRDGYTF. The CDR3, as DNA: TGTGCCAGTAGGGGGGACAGGGACGGCTACACCTTC.

CDR3 protein: CASRYRIQETQYF. The CDR3 DNA follows: TGTGCCAGCAGATACAGGATCCAAGAGACCCAGTACTTC. This chain links TRBV27 with TRBJ2-5; possibly TRBD1 for D (5 bases). Germline CDR1 MNHEY, CDR2 SMNVEV (reference sequence). V was shortened by 6 bases and J by 1 base, with 9 bases between the two germline ends. The CDR3 loop spans 13 amino acids.